This TCR beta chain derives from a study of T cell changes during pregnancy in multiple sclerosis. This CDR3 region has 12 residues. CDR1 SGHDT and CDR2 YYEEEE come from the germline V gene. Between the trimmed V and J ends, which lost 1 base and 8 bases, there was a span of 7 bases. Profiled with immunoSEQ multiplex PCR; TCRdb holds only in-frame clones, not every one. This repertoire shows around 56,000 clones, about nine tenths found once; its top ten account for roughly 2%. The clonotype originates from a female donor in good health, enrolled as a control in a pregnancy study. Sequenced material: peripheral blood, taken in the first trimester of pregnancy. The rearrangement joins TRBV5-6 to TRBJ2-1, with unresolved D. DNA for the CDR3: TGTGCCAGCAGCTTGCTACGGGATGAGCAGTTCTTC. Amino acids: CASSLLRDEQFF.